This T cell receptor (beta chain) came from a study of cytomegalovirus exposure and HLA in healthy donors. General study points: Investigators reported some 150 TCR beta chains as tied to cytomegalovirus.

Germline V gene sequence: CDR1 MNHEY, CDR2 SVGAGI. V lost 5 bases, J lost 3 bases, and 7 bases lay in between. The CDR3 is 12 residues long. On this clone: Its antigen is unknown.

Clones were read by immunoSEQ multiplex PCR, and TCRdb kept only the in-frame ones, dropping some. The sample has hundreds of thousands of clones, approximately 86% seen once. The source of this sequence is a woman in her 30s in good health and CMV-seropositive. The chain uses TRBV6-5 and TRBJ1-1, with no clear D. Input material: PBMCs. The CDR3 nucleotides are TGTGCCAGCAGTCGGGGATACACTGAAGCTTTCTTT. Translating it yields CASSRGYTEAFF.